This entry lists 10 T cell receptor beta chains sequenced from one sample in a study of PD-1 blockade in mismatch repair-deficient tumors. Sequenced by immunoSEQ multiplex PCR; TCRdb stores in-frame clones only, minus some. This table holds 30,000 to 45,000 clones, approximately 83% found once. The input for sequencing was PBMCs, taken roughly 40 weeks after starting pembrolizumab. These receptors all come from an adult with mismatch repair-deficient cancer.

This sequence joins TRBV6-1 and TRBJ2-5; possibly TRBD1 for D (8 bases). Germline loops: CDR1 MNHNS, CDR2 SASEGT. The CDR3 runs to 14 residues. Trimming took 5 bases from V and 5 from J, leaving 15 bases between them. The CDR3 region has the DNA TGTGCCAGCAGTAGGACAGGGCGGGGGGAGACCCAGTACTTC. Translation: CASSRTGRGETQYF.

This clone was seen once. The chain recombines TRBV7-2 with TRBJ2-5, with D possibly being TRBD1 (6 bases). The CDR3 is 14 residues long. V was cut by 1 base and J by 4 bases, with 10 bases left in between. Germline CDR1 and CDR2: SGHTA and FQGNSA. In nucleotides, the CDR3 is TGTGCCAGCAGCTTAGGTGGGGGCGGAGAGACCCAGTACTTC. As protein: CASSLGGGGETQYF.

The rearrangement links TRBV28 to TRBJ2-1; TRBD2 might be the D (5 bases). Germline V gives CDR1 MDHEN, CDR2 SYDVKM. The V end lost 5 bases, the J end lost 2 bases, and 7 bases lay between the germline ends. The CDR3 sequence is 13 residues long. The DNA of the CDR3 is TGTGCCAGCAGTATCGGGGCCTACAATGAGCAGTTCTTC. Its protein product is CASSIGAYNEQFF.

The J gene is TRBJ1-5, the V gene TRBV5-3; D is uncertain. TRBV5-3 is classed as an ORF, of uncertain function. V was shortened by 4 bases and J by 9 bases, with 8 bases between the two germline ends. The CDR3 is made up of 11 amino acids. CDR3 amino acids: CARSHPGPQHF. The CDR3 DNA reads as TGTGCCAGAAGCCACCCAGGGCCCCAGCATTTT.

The CDR3 sequence is CSGGQGYNEQFF. The CDR3 coding sequence is TGCAGCGGCGGACAGGGGTACAATGAGCAGTTCTTC. The rearrangement uses TRBV29-1 and TRBJ2-1; 9 bases line up with TRBD1. Germline lookup yields CDR1 SQVTM and CDR2 ANQGSEA. Trimming cost V 7 bases and J 4 bases; bases outside gene matches: 2. This CDR3 is 12 amino acids long.

This chain uses TRBV6-5 with TRBJ2-1; 9 nucleotides line up with TRBD1. V lost 6 bases and J lost 7; bases outside the gene matches: 7. The CDR3 length is 14 residues. CDR1 is MNHEY, CDR2 SVGAGI, per germline. Here the CDR3 DNA reads TGTGCCAGCAGCCACCGGGACAGGGCGAATGAGCAGTTCTTC. Translating it yields CASSHRDRANEQFF.

This clone was counted a few times. The chain couples TRBV6-1 to TRBJ2-7, with no clear D. V was pared by 2 bases and J by 3 bases, with 20 bases between. The CDR3 totals 17 residues. Per germline, CDR1 MNHNS and CDR2 SASEGT. The CDR3 nucleotides read TGTGCCAGCAGTGAAAAAGCGACGTCTTGGTCGGGCTACGAGCAGTACTTC. Translation: CASSEKATSWSGYEQYF.

The sample holds a few counts of this clone. The V and J genes are TRBV29-1 and TRBJ1-5, with D unclear. V was pared by 4 bases and J by 2 bases, with 15 bases between. The CDR3 totals 15 residues. Germline values: CDR1 SQVTM, CDR2 ANQGSEA. CDR3 DNA sequence: TGCAGCGTTGTGATGGGAGGGAGGGGCAATCAGCCCCAGCATTTT. Its translation is CSVVMGGRGNQPQHF.

The chain combines TRBV13 with TRBJ2-1; D ambiguous. Trimming pared 5 bases from V and 6 bases from J, leaving 17 bases between. Germline CDR1 is PRHDT and CDR2 is FYEKMQ (reference sequence). The CDR3 is made up of 15 amino acids. CDR3 loop: CASSNRLVGSNEQFF. CDR3 DNA sequence: TGTGCCAGCAGCAACCGCCTAGTAGGTTCCAATGAGCAGTTCTTC. The whole variable domain, remainder taken from reference TRBV13 and TRBJ2-1, is AAGVIQSPRHLIKEKRETATLKCYPIPRHDTVYWYQQGPGQDPQFLISFYEKMQSDKGSIPDRFSAQQFSDYHSELNMSSLELGDSALYFCASSNRLVGSNEQFFGPGTRLTVL.

In its sample, this clone was seen once. The genes are TRBV19 and TRBJ2-6, with D possibly matching TRBD1 (5 bases). This CDR3 has 16 residues. The germline gives CDR1 LNHDA, CDR2 SQIVND (reference sequence). V shed 3 bases and J shed 2 bases, with 11 bases lying between them. The CDR3 coding sequence is TGTGCCAGTAGTATTTGGGCAGGGACTGGGGCCAACGTCCTGACTTTC. Protein product: CASSIWAGTGANVLTF.